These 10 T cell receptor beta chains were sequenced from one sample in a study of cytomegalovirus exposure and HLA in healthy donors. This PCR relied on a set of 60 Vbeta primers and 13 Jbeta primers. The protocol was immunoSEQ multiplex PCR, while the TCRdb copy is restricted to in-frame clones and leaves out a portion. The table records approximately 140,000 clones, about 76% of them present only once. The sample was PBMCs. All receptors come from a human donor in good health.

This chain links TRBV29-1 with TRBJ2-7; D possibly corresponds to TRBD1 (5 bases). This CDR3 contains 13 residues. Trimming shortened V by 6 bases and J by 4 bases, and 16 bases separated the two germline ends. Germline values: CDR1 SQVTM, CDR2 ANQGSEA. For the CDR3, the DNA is TGCAGCGTCGTGACGACAGAGAATTACGAGCAGTACTTC. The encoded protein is CSVVTTENYEQYF.

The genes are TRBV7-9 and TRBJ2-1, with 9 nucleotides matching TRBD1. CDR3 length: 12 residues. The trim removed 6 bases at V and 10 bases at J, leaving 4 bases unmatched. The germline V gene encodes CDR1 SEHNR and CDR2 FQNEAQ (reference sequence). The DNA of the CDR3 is TGTGCCAGCAGAAACACAGGGGGCGAGCAGTTCTTC. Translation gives CASRNTGGEQFF.

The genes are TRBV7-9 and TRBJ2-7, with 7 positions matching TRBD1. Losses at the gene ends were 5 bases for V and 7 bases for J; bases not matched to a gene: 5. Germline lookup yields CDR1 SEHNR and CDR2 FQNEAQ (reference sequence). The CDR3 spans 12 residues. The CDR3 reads CASSPGQLEQYF. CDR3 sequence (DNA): TGTGCCAGCAGCCCGGGACAGCTGGAGCAGTACTTC. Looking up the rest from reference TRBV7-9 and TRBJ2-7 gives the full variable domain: DTGVSQNPRHKITKRGQNVTFRCDPISEHNRLYWYRQTLGQGPEFLTYFQNEAQLEKSRLLSDRFSAERPKGSFSTLEIQRTEQGDSAMYLCASSPGQLEQYFGPGTRLTVT.

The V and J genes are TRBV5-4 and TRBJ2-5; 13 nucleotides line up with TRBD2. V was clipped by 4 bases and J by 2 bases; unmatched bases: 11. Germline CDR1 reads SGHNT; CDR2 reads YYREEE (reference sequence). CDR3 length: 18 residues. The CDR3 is CASSGGRLAGGLQETQYF. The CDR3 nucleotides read TGTGCCAGCAGCGGGGGGAGACTAGCGGGAGGATTACAAGAGACCCAGTACTTC.

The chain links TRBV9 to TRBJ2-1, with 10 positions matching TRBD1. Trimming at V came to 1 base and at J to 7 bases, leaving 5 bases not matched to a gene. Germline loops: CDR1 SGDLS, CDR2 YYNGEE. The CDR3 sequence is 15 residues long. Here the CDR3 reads CASSVSGQGRNEQFF. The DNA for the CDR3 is TGTGCCAGCAGCGTATCGGGACAGGGGAGGAATGAGCAGTTCTTC.

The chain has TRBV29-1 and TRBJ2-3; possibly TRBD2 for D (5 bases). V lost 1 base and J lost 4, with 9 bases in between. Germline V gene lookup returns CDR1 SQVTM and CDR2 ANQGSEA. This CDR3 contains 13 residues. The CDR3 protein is CSVEGSSADTQYF. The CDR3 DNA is TGCAGCGTTGAAGGTAGTAGCGCAGATACGCAGTATTTT.

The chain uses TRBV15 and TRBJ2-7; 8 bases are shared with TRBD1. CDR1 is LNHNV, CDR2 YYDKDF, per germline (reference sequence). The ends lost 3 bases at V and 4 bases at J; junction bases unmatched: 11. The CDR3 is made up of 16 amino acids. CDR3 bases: TGTGCCACCAGCAGGGGACCCGGGACAGGAAGATACGAGCAGTACTTC. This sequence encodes CATSRGPGTGRYEQYF.

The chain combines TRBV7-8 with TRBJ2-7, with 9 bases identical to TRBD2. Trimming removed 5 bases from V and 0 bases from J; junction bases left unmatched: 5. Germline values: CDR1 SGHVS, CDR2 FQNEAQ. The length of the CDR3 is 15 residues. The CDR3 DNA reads TGTGCCAGCAGCCTGGGACTAGCTAGCTCCTACGAGCAGTACTTC. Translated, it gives CASSLGLASSYEQYF.

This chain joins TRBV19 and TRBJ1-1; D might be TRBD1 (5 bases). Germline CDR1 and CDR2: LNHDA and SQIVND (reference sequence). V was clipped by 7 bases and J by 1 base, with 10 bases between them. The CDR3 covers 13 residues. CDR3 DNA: TGTGCCAGTACCGCGACAGAGAACACTGAAGCTTTCTTT. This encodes CASTATENTEAFF.

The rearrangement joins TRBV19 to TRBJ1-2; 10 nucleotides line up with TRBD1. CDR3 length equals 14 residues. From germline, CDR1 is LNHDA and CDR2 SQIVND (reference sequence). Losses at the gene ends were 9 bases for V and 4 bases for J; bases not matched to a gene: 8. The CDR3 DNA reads TGTGCCAGCCGTGGACAGGGGGACGGCTATGGCTACACCTTC. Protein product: CASRGQGDGYGYTF.